This TCR beta chain was sequenced in a study of T cell responses to AZD1222 COVID-19 vaccine. Only in-frame clones appear in the TCRdb table, and some are missing; sequencing was by immunoSEQ multiplex PCR. Among under 140,000 clones listed, roughly four fifths were seen once. The study's findings and limits: None of the repertoires were sampled until the peak T cell response had passed. Only a handful of AZD1222 recipients, several in all, had baseline seropositivity. Among vaccine-associated CD4 TCRs, coverage spanned spike, with dominance at 160-218 and 743-854.

Notes on this clone: Its antigen is not known.

CDR3 size: 14 residues. The germline V gene has CDR1 LNHDA and CDR2 SQIVND (reference sequence). Unmatched junction bases numbered 10, after V lost 10 bases and J lost 1 base. The V and J genes are TRBV19 and TRBJ2-7; 7 nucleotides agree with TRBD1. The sample here was peripheral blood, taken on day 0 of AZD1222 vaccination. The clonotype comes from an adult in good health. The CDR3 DNA is TGTGCCACCTCAAGCCCGGGACAGTCCTACGAGCAGTACTTC. Translating gives CATSSPGQSYEQYF.